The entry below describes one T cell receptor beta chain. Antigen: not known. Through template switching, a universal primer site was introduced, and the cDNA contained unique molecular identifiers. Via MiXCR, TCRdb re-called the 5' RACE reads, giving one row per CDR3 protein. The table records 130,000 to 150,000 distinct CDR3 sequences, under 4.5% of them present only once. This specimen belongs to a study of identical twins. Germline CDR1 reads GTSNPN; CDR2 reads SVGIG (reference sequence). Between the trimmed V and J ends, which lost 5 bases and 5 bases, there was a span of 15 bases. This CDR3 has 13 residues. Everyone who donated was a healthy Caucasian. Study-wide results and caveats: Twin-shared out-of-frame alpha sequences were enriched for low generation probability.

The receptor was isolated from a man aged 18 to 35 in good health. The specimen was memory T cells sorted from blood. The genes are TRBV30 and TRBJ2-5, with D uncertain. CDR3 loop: CAWVNHPGETQYF. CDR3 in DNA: TGTGCCTGGGTGAATCATCCCGGGGAGACCCAGTACTTC.